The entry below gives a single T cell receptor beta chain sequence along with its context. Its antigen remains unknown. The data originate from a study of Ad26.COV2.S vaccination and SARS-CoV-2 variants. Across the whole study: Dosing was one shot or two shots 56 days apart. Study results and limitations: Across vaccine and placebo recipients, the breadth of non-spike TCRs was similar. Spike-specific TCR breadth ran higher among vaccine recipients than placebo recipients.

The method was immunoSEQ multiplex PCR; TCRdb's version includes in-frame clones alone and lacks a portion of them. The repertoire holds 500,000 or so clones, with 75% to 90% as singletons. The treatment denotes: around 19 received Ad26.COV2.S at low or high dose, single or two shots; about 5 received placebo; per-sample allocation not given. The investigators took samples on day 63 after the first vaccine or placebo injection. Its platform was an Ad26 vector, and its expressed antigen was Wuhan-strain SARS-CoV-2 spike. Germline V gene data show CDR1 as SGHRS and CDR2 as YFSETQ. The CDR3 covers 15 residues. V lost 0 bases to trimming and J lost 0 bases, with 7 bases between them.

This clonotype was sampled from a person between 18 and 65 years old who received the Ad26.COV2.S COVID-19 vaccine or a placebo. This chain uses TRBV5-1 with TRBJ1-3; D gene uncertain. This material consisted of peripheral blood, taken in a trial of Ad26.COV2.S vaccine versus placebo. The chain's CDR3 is CASSLGALSGNTIYF. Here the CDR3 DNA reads TGCGCCAGCAGCTTGGGGGCGCTCTCTGGAAACACCATATATTTT. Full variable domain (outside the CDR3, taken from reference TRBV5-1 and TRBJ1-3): KAGVTQTPRYLIKTRGQQVTLSCSPISGHRSVSWYQQTPGQGLQFLFEYFSETQRNKGNFPGRFSGRQFSNSRSEMNVSTLELGDSALYLCASSLGALSGNTIYFGEGSWLTVV.